A single sample is the source of the 10 T cell receptor beta chains below, sequenced in a study of shared clonotypes between healthy human individuals. Assay used: immunoSEQ multiplex PCR; TCRdb lists only in-frame clones, some missing. This table has around 2.1 million clones, about 92% appearing once. Naive CD8 cells lacked CD45RO, underwent positive selection for CCR7 and left out terminally differentiated effector memory CD45RA+ cells. The sample comprised naive CD8+ T cells from PBMCs. These receptors were obtained from a man aged 18 to 30 in good health. Some clones in this sample may be carry-over from other donors' samples.

This clone was seen just once. V usage is TRBV28 and J usage is TRBJ1-5; no firm D call. Germline CDR1 reads MDHEN; CDR2 reads SYDVKM. This CDR3 region has 15 residues. Between the trimmed V and J ends, which lost 4 bases and 0 bases, there was a span of 10 bases. In nucleotides, the CDR3 is TGTGCCAGCAGTTCCGCGGAGACTAGCAATCAGCCCCAGCATTTT. Its translation is CASSSAETSNQPQHF.

The chain couples TRBV30 to TRBJ2-7; possibly TRBD1 for D (6 bases). The ends were cut back, 3 bases at V and 2 bases at J, with 11 bases in the middle. Per the germline V gene, CDR1 is GTSNPN and CDR2 is SVGIG (reference sequence). The CDR3 totals 13 residues. The CDR3 region is CAWRTGPAYEQYF. Here the CDR3 DNA reads TGTGCCTGGAGGACAGGCCCCGCCTACGAGCAGTACTTC.

The genes are TRBV7-3 and TRBJ2-3, with 7 bases identical to TRBD2. The CDR3 totals 17 residues. Germline trimming cut 1 base from V and 0 bases from J; bases unmatched to any gene: 7. CDR1 and CDR2 (germline): SGHTA, FQGTGA. CDR3 sequence: CASSLRGSGPSTDTQYF. The DNA of the CDR3 is TGTGCCAGCAGCTTAAGGGGTAGCGGGCCGAGCACAGATACGCAGTATTTT.

V and J are TRBV9 and TRBJ1-5; 7 bases map to TRBD1. Germline assignment: CDR1 SGDLS and CDR2 YYNGEE. This CDR3 is built from 14 residues. Losses at the gene ends were 4 bases for V and 1 base for J; bases not matched to a gene: 2. The CDR3 DNA reads as TGTGCCAGCAGCAAGGGACAGAGCAATCAGCCCCAGCATTTT. It yields the protein CASSKGQSNQPQHF.

This chain uses TRBV9 with TRBJ2-1; the match to TRBD1 covers 11 bases. CDR1 is SGDLS and CDR2 is YYNGEE in the germline V gene. With V trimmed by 3 bases and J by 6 bases, 17 bases remained unmatched. CDR3 length equals 19 residues. The CDR3, as DNA: TGTGCCAGCAGCGACTCCAGGACAGGGGGCATAACTAGCGGCAATGAGCAGTTCTTC. It codes for CASSDSRTGGITSGNEQFF.

As concerns this clone: Distinct nucleotide sequences in the sample also encode this CDR3. J is TRBJ2-7 and V is TRBV4-1; TRBD1 might be the D (6 bases). The CDR3 is 13 amino acids. V shed 1 base and J shed 2 bases, with 6 bases lying between them. Germline CDR1 MGHRA, CDR2 YSYEKL. CDR3 sequence: CASSQGDTYEQYF. The CDR3 DNA sequence: TGCGCCAGCAGCCAAGGGGACACCTACGAGCAGTACTTC.

To note about this clone: This sample includes further DNA sequences coding for the same CDR3. The rearrangement uses TRBV5-6 and TRBJ2-6; no firm D call. Germline V lookup: CDR1 SGHDT, CDR2 YYEEEE. The length of the CDR3 is 13 residues. V lost 8 bases to trimming and J lost 4 bases, with 10 bases between them. The CDR3 nucleotides read TGTGCCAGTCGGATGGTGGGGGCCAACGTCCTGACTTTC. Its protein product is CASRMVGANVLTF. The whole variable domain, remainder taken from reference TRBV5-6 and TRBJ2-6, is DAGVTQSPTHLIKTRGQQVTLRCSPKSGHDTVSWYQQALGQGPQFIFQYYEEEERQRGNFPDRFSGHQFPNYSSELNVNALLLGDSALYLCASRMVGANVLTFGAGSRLTVL.

V gene TRBV19 combines with J gene TRBJ2-2, with D tentatively TRBD1 or TRBD2 (5 bases each). The ends were cut back, 1 base at V and 4 bases at J, with 16 bases in the middle. The CDR3 has 17 residues. Per germline, CDR1 LNHDA and CDR2 SQIVND (reference sequence). CDR3 DNA sequence: TGTGCCAGTAGTATAGCCGCAGGTATGAGGGGCACCGGGGAGCTGTTTTTT. Amino acids: CASSIAAGMRGTGELFF.

The rearrangement joins TRBV6-1 to TRBJ2-7; TRBD1 might be the D (6 bases). Germline V lookup: CDR1 MNHNS, CDR2 SASEGT. The V gene lost 3 bases and the J gene lost 3 bases, with 9 bases spanning the gap. The CDR3 runs 13 residues. The CDR3 DNA reads TGTGCCAGCAGTGAGACACAGGGCTACGAGCAGTACTTC. It specifies CASSETQGYEQYF.

The chain combines TRBV4-3 with TRBJ1-2; 8 nucleotides align to TRBD1. Germline V lookup: CDR1 LGHNA, CDR2 YSLEER. Losses at the gene ends were 0 bases for V and 4 bases for J; bases not matched to a gene: 4. The CDR3 consists of 15 residues. The CDR3 nucleotides are TGCGCCAGCAGCCAAGAGACAGGGGAGGTCTATGGCTACACCTTC. This translates into CASSQETGEVYGYTF.